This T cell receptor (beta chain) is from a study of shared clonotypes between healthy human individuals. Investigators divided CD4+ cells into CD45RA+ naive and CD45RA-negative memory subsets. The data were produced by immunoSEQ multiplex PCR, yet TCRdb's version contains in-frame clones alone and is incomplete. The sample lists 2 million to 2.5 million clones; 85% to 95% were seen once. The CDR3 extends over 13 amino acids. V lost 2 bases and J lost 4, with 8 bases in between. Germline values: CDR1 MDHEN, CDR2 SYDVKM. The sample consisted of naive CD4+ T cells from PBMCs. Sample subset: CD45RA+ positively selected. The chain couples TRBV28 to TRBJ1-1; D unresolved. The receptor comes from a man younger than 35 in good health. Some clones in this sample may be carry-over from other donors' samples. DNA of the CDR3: TGTGCCAGCAGTTTAGGGTGGGGCACTGAAGCTTTCTTT. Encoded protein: CASSLGWGTEAFF.